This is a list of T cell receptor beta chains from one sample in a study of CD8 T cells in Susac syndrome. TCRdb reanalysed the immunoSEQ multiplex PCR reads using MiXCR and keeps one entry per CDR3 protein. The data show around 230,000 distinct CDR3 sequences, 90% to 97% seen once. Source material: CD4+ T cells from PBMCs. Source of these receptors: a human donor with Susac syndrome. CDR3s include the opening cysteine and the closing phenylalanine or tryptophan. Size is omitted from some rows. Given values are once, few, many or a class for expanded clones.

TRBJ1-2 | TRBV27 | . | CASSPGTREDYGYTF
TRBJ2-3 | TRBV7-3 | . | CASSLSSVSDTQYF
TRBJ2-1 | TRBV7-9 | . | CASSYEGNEQFF
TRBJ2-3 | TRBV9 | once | CASSVDPTDTQYF
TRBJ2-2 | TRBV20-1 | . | CSARARDSQNTGELFF
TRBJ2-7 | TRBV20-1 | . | CSARPGLLTYEQYF
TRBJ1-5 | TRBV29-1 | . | CSVGGQGSNQPQHF
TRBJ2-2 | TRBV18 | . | CASSTDSTNTGELFF
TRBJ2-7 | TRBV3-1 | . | CASSEASGSFYEQYF
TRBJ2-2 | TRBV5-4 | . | CASSPQGGRAGELFF
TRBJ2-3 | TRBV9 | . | CASSARLDTQYF
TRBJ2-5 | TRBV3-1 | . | CASSQAGGPETQYF
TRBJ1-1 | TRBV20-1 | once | CSASYLNTEAFF
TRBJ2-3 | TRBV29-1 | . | CSVARAVDTQYF
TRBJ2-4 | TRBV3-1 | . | CASSQDGGRAPRSIQYF
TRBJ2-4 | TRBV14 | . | CASSPALYRPKNIQYF
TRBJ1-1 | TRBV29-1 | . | CSGMGYEYTEAFF
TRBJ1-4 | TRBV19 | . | CASVSMGAREKLFF
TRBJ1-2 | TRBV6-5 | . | CASRVSGRYGYTF
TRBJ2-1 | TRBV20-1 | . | CSAPTSGSSSNEQFF
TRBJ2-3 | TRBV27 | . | CASSILAGGPNTQYF
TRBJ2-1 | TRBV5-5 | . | CASSSHAGGPDNEQFF
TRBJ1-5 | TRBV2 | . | CASSEVSLNQPQHF
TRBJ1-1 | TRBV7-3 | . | CASSLSGVMNTEAFF
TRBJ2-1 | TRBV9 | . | CASSILTSGRGSYNEQFF
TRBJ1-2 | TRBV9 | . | CASSVVGTDGYTF
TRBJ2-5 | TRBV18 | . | CASSPPPGGETQYF
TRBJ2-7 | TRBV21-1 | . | CASSCAGQPSYEQYF